This record looks at one TCR beta chain sequence and its context. Its antigen remains unknown. The entry originates in a study of blood T cells in healthy people across ages. Whole-study results and caveats: Strong correlation existed between TCR beta diversity and naive T cell percentage. Diversity figures based on one million T cells were deemed too low.

The second PCR ran roughly 7 to 12 cycles with a sample-barcoded 5' primer and J-beta primers. Every single cDNA molecule received a tag from a template-switch adaptor with 12 random nucleotides. Each CDR3 protein is one row after TCRdb ran MiXCR on the 5' RACE reads. The profile covers about 830,000 distinct CDR3 sequences, with 58% appearing a single time and about 20% taken by the ten largest. The V end was cut by 6 bases, the J end by 6 bases, with 13 bases between. The length of the CDR3 is 13 residues. Germline lookup yields CDR1 KGHSH and CDR2 LQKENI. Sequenced sample: blood. The sequence came from a man under 40 in good health. The chain uses TRBV18 and TRBJ2-3; the D gene is possibly TRBD2 (6 bases). The CDR3 coding sequence is TGTGCCAGCTCCCTAACGGGGAGGGATACGCAGTATTTT. Translation gives CASSLTGRDTQYF. Full variable domain (missing parts from reference TRBV18 and TRBJ2-3): NAGVMQNPRHLVRRRGQEARLRCSPMKGHSHVYWYRQLPEEGLKFMVYLQKENIIDESGMPKERFSAEFPKEGPSILRIQQVVRGDSAAYFCASSLTGRDTQYFGPGTRLTVL.